This T cell receptor (beta chain) was sequenced during a study of T cells of healthy individuals. This clonotype was seen repeatedly, ten times or more. Trimming cost V 1 base and J 12 bases; bases outside gene matches: 10. Germline V lookup: CDR1 DFQATT, CDR2 SNEGSKA (reference sequence). The CDR3 length is 14 residues. MiXCR was run by TCRdb on the 5' RACE reads, yielding one entry per CDR3 protein. Among roughly 87,000 distinct CDR3 sequences, approximately 15% were seen once, and the ten largest hold 6.2%. V and J are TRBV20-1 and TRBJ1-4, with TRBD1 matching over 8 bases. This clonotype originated in a human donor in good health. As DNA, the CDR3 is TGCAGTGCTAGAGCCGGGACAGGATTTGCGGAACTGTTTTTT. The encoded protein is CSARAGTGFAELFF.